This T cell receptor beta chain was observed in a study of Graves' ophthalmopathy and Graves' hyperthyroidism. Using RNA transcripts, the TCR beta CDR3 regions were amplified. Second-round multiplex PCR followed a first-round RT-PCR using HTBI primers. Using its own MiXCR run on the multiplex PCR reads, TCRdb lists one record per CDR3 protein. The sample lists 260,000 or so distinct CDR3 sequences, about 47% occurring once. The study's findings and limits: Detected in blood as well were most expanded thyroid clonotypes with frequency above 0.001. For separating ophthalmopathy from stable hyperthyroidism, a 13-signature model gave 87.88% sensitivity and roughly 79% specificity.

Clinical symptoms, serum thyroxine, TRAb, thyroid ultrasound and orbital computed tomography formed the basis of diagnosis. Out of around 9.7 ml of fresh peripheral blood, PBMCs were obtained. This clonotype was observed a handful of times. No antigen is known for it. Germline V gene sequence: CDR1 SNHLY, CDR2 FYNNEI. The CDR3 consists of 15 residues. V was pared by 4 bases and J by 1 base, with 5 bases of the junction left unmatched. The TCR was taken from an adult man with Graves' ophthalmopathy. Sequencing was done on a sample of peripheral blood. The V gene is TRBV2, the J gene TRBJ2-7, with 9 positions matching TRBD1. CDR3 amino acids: CASSAGTGSSYEQYF. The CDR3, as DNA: TGTGCCAGCAGTGCTGGGACAGGGAGTTCCTACGAGCAGTACTTC.